This T cell receptor beta chain was captured in a study of blood T cell repertoires in COVID-19. Study-level information: The United States, Italy and Spain were the sources of the acute and convalescent COVID-19 samples. T cells, B-cell-depleted T cells, or PBMCs supplied cDNA or gDNA.

Per the original data handling: The authors estimated nucleated cell counts from reference gene primer amplification. TCRdb keeps only in-frame clones here, not all; method: immunoSEQ multiplex PCR. Clonal size and the V and J genes are those of that table, whereas D and trimming came from the DNA. The sample contains some 80,000 clones, around 80% of which appear only once. V shed 5 bases, J shed 2 bases, and the junction held 5 bases outside the gene matches. CDR3 length equals 14 residues. Germline-derived CDR1 and CDR2 are MNHEY and SVGAGI. The rearrangement links TRBV6-5 to TRBJ2-7; 8 nucleotides agree with TRBD2. The receptor was derived from a woman aged 40 to 50 with active or convalescent COVID-19. The sequencing sample was made of peripheral blood. In DNA form, the CDR3 reads TGTGCCAGCAGTACCGGGACTAGGGCCTACGAGCAGTACTTC. Translation: CASSTGTRAYEQYF.